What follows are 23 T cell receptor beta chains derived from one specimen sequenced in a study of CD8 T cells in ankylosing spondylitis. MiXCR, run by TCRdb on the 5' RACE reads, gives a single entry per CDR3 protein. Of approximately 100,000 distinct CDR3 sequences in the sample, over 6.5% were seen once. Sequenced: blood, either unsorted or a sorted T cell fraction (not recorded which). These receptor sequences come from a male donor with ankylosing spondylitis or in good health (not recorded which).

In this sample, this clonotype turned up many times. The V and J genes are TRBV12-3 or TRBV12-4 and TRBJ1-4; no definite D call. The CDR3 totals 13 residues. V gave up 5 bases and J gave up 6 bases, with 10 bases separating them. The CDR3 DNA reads TGTGCCAGCAGTCCGACGGTCGATGAAAAACTGTTTTTT. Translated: CASSPTVDEKLFF.

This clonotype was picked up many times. The CDR3 reads CASSCQGSRSPLHF. The CDR3 coding sequence is TGCGCCAGCAGCTGTCAGGGGAGTCGGTCACCCCTCCACTTT. The chain employs TRBV5-1 and TRBJ1-6, with a tentative D call TRBD1 (6 bases). The germline V gene encodes CDR1 SGHRS and CDR2 YFSETQ. V was trimmed by 3 bases and J by 10 bases, leaving 14 bases between them. The CDR3 contains 14 residues.

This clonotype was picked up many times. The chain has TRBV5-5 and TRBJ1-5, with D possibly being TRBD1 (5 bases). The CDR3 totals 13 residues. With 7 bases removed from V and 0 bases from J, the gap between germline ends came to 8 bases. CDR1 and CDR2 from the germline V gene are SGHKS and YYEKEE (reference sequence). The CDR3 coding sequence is TGTGCCAGCTCAGACAGTAGCAATCAGCCCCAGCATTTT. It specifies CASSDSSNQPQHF.

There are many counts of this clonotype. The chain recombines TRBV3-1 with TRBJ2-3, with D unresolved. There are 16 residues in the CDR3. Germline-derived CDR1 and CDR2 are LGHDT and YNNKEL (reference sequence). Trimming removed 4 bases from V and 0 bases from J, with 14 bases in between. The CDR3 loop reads CASSRTRFSSTDTQYF. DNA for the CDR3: TGTGCCAGCAGCCGAACGCGGTTCTCTAGCACAGATACGCAGTATTTT.

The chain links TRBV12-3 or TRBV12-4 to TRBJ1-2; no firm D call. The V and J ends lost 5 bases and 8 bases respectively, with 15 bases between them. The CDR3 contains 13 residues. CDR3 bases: TGTGCCAGCAGTCCCGGGCCCCCGGGCGGCTACACCTTC. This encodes CASSPGPPGGYTF.

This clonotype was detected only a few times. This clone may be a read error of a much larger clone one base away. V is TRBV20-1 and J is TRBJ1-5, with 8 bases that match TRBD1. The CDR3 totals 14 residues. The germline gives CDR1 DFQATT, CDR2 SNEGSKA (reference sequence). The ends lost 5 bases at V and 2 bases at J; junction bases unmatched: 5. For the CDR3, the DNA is TGCAGTGCTCGCAGGGGGCTTGGCAATCAGCCCCAGCATTTT. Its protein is CSARRGLGNQPQHF.

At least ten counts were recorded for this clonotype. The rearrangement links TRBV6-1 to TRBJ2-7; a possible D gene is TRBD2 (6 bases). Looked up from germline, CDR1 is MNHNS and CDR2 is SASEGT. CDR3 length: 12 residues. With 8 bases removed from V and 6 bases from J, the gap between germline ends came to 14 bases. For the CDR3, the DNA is TGTGCCAGCTGGGACTTCCTCCCCGAGCAGTACTTC. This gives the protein CASWDFLPEQYF.

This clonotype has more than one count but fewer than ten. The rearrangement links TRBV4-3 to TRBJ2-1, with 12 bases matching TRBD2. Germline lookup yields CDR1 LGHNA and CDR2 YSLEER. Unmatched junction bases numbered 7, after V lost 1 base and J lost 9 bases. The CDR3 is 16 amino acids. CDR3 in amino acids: CASSQGRTSGTVEQFF. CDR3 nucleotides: TGCGCCAGCAGCCAAGGCAGGACTAGCGGGACGGTTGAGCAGTTCTTC.

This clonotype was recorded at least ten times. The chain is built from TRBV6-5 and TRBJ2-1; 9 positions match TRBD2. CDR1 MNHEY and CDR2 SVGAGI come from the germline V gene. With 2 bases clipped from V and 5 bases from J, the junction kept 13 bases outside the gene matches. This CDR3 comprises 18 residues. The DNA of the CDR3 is TGTGCCAGCAGTTACCTCCTCATGGGACTAGCACTCAACAATGAGCAGTTCTTC. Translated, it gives CASSYLLMGLALNNEQFF.

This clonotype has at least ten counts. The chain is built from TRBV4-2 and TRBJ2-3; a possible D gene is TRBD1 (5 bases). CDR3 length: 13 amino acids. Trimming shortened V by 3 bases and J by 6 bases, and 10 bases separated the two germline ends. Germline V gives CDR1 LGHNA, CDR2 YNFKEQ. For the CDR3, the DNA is TGTGCCAGCAGCCAGGGGCCACCCGATACGCAGTATTTT. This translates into CASSQGPPDTQYF.

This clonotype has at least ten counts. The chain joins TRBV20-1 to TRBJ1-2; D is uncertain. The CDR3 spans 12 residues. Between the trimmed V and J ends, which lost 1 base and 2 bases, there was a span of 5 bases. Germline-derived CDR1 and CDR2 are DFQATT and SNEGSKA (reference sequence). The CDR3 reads CSARGINYGYTF. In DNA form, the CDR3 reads TGCAGTGCTAGAGGAATAAACTATGGCTACACCTTC.

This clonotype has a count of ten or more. CDR3 protein: CASSQDRGQTQYF. The DNA for the CDR3 is TGTGCCAGCAGCCAGGACAGGGGACAGACCCAGTACTTC. This chain links TRBV6-2 or TRBV6-3 with TRBJ2-5; 9 positions match TRBD1. The V segment lost 6 bases and the J segment 6 bases; nucleotides outside the gene matches: 5. Per germline, CDR1 MNHEY and CDR2 SVGEGT. This CDR3 has 13 residues.

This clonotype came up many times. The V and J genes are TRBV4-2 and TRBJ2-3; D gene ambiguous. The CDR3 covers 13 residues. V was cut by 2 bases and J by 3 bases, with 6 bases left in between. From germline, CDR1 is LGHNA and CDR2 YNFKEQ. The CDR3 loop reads CASSQPPTDTQYF. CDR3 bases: TGTGCCAGCAGCCAACCTCCTACAGATACGCAGTATTTT.

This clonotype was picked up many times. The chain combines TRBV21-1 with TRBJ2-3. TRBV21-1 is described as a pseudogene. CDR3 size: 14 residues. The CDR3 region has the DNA TGTGCCAGCAGCAGACGGGGAAACACAGATACGCAGTATTTT. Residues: CASSRRGNTDTQYF.

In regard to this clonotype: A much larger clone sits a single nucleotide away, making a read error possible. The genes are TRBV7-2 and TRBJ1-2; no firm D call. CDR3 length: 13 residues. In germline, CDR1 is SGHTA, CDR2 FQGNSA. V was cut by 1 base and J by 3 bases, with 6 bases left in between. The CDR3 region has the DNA TGTGCCAGCAGCTTAGGGGTGTACTATGGCTACACCTTC. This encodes CASSLGVYYGYTF.

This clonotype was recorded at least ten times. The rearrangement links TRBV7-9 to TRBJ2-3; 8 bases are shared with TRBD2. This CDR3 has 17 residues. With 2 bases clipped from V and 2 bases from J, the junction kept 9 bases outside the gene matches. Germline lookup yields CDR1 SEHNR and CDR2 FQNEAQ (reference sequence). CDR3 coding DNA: TGTGCCAGCAGCTTACTTAAGCGGGAGCTAGACACAGATACGCAGTATTTT. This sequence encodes CASSLLKRELDTDTQYF.

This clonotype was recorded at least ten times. CDR3: CSARPGTALYGYTF. The CDR3 DNA reads TGCAGTGCTAGACCCGGGACGGCCCTCTATGGCTACACCTTC. The rearrangement uses TRBV20-1 and TRBJ1-2; D may be TRBD1 (5 bases). In germline, CDR1 is DFQATT, CDR2 SNEGSKA (reference sequence). This CDR3 spans 14 amino acids. Trimming left V 2 bases short and J 4 bases short, with 14 bases between.

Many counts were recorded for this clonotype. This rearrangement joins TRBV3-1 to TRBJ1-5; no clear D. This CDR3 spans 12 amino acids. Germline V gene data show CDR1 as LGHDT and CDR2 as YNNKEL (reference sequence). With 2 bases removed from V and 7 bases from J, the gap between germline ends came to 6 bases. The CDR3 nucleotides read TGTGCCAGCAGCCAACTCGGCCAGCCCCAGCATTTT. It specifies CASSQLGQPQHF.

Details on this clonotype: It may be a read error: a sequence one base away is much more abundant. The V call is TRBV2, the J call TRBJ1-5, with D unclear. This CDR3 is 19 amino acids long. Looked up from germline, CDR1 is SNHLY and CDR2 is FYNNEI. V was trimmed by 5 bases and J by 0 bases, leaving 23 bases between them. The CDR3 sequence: CASSFSPNNHLDSNQPQHF. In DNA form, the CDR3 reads TGTGCCAGCAGTTTTTCCCCCAACAACCACCTAGATAGCAATCAGCCCCAGCATTTT.

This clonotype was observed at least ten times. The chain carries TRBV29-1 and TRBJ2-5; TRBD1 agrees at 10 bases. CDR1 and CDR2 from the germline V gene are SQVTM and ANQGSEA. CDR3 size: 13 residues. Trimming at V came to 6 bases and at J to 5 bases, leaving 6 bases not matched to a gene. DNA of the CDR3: TGCAGCGTGGCAGACAGGGGGCCGGAGACCCAGTACTTC. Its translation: CSVADRGPETQYF.

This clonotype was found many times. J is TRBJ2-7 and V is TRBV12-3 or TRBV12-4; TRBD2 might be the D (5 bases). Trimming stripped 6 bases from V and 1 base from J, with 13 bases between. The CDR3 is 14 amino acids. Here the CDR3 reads CASSSDGKSYEQYF. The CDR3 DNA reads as TGTGCCAGCAGCTCTGACGGGAAGTCCTACGAGCAGTACTTC.

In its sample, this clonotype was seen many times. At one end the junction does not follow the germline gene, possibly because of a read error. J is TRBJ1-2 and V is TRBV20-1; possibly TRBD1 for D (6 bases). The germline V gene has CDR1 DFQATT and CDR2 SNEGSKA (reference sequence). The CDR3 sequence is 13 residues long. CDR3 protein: CSASFDRSLGSNF. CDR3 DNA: TGCAGTGCTAGCTTCGACAGGTCCTTAGGCTCGAACTTC.

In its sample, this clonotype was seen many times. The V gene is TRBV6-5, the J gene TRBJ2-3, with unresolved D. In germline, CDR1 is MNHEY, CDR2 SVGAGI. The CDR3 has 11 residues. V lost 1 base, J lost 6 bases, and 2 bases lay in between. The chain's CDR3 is CASSYLDTQYF. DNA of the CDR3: TGTGCCAGCAGTTACTTGGATACGCAGTATTTT.